Listed below are T cell receptor beta chains from one sample, sequenced in a study of tumor-infiltrating lymphocytes in primary liver carcinoma. TCRdb recomputed calls from the multiplex PCR reads with MiXCR, one row per CDR3 protein. The sample holds about 54,000 distinct CDR3 sequences; about 70% are singletons and the top ten take 25%. The specimen sequenced was liver tumor tissue from sampling region 2. Receptor source: a man in his forties or fifties with primary liver carcinoma and hepatitis B virus infection. Each CDR3 is given with its conserved first and last residue. Each record gives: D gene, clone size, V gene, J gene, CDR3 protein, CDR3 DNA. The D gene is left open where the match is weak. Some rows have no size entry. The others give once, few or many, or a class for an expanded clone.

NA,NA,TRBV5-6,TRBJ2-3,CVSSPETVSDTQYF,TGTGTCAGCAGCCCGGAGACAGTGTCAGATACGCAGTATTTC
TRBD1,many,TRBV5-5,TRBJ2-1,CASSSGQGAEQFF,TGTGCCAGCAGCTCTGGACAGGGGGCTGAGCAGTTCTTC
TRBD2,NA,TRBV25-1,TRBJ2-2,CTSKGLAGGNTRELFF,TGTACCAGCAAAGGACTAGCGGGAGGGAACACCAGGGAGCTGTTTTTT
NA,NA,TRBV6-1,TRBJ2-7,CASTGPIGNRQYF,TGTGCCAGCACTGGCCCGATAGGGAACCGGCAGTACTTC
NA,NA,TRBV11-2,TRBJ2-1,CASSLRPSGRIYEQFF,TGTGCCAGCAGCTTGCGTCCCAGTGGGAGGATCTATGAGCAGTTCTTC
TRBD1,NA,TRBV4-2,TRBJ1-4,CVSSQGPLGGVFEKLFF,TGTGTCAGCAGCCAAGGTCCCCTAGGGGGCGTTTTTGAAAAACTGTTTTTT
NA,NA,TRBV6-2/TRBV6-3,TRBJ2-3,CANSGSTVGYTDTQYF,TGTGCCAACAGTGGCTCCACAGTGGGTTACACAGATACGCAGTACTTT
TRBD2,NA,TRBV6-6,TRBJ2-7,CAGRGLAGVGSYEQYF,TGTGCCGGCAGGGGACTAGCGGGAGTAGGCTCCTACGAGCAGTATTTC
TRBD1,NA,TRBV4-2,TRBJ1-2,CASSREGGPGQGGGYTF,TGTGCCAGCAGCCGAGAAGGGGGACCGGGACAGGGGGGTGGTTACACCTTC
NA,many,TRBV4-1,TRBJ2-6,CASSQEAGTGANVLTF,TGCGCCAGCAGCCAAGAAGCAGGGACTGGGGCCAACGTCCTGACTTTC